The present entry profiles one TCR beta chain with its context. Its antigen remains unidentified. The data were taken from a study of graft-versus-host responses after intestinal transplantation. Study findings and constraints: Within allografts, high graft-versus-host to host-versus-graft clonal ratios were seen among patients with graft-donor T cell macrochimerism.

The repertoire was sequenced with immunoSEQ multiplex PCR; TCRdb's copy has only in-frame clones and lacks some. Here the sample spans approximately 26,000 clones, less than 85% being singletons. The V gene's germline CDR1 is SGHVS and CDR2 FNYEAQ. This CDR3 region has 14 residues. Deletions cut 5 bases from V and 1 base from J, with 12 bases between. The source material was PBMCs, sampled 28 days after intestinal transplant. The V gene is TRBV7-6, the J gene TRBJ2-7; a possible D gene is TRBD1 (6 bases). This TCR derives from a human patient who received an intestinal transplant, so some T cells may come from the graft donor. The CDR3 here is CASSPNRDSYEQYF. In DNA, the CDR3 is TGTGCCAGCAGCCCGAACAGGGATTCCTACGAGCAGTACTTC. The complete variable domain, with remaining parts taken from reference TRBV7-6 and TRBJ2-7, reads GAGVSQSPRYKVTKRGQDVALRCDPISGHVSLYWYRQALGQGPEFLTYFNYEAQQDKSGLPNDRFSAERPEGSISTLTIQRTEQRDSAMYRCASSPNRDSYEQYFGPGTRLTVT.